The rows below give T cell receptor beta chains drawn from one sample of a study of PD-1 blockade in classical Hodgkin lymphoma. The protocol was immunoSEQ multiplex PCR, while the TCRdb copy is restricted to in-frame clones and leaves out a portion. Of roughly 42,000 clones listed, 69% are singletons. The sequences come from peripheral blood mononuclear cells (PBMCs), collected before the fourth cycle of nivolumab. All receptors come from a human donor with classical Hodgkin lymphoma. Each CDR3 is given without its conserved first and last residue. The order of the fields is D gene, J gene, V gene, CDR3 protein. The D gene is left open where the match is weak.

. TRBJ2-2 TRBV6-1 ASSELITNTGELF
. TRBJ2-1 TRBV30 AWRAPGINEQF
. TRBJ1-1 TRBV9 ASSAGTMNTEAF
. TRBJ2-3 TRBV2 ASSDTGTDTQY
. TRBJ1-4 TRBV19 ASSMQGFTTNEKLF
. TRBJ2-7 TRBV5-6 ASKVGSSYEQY
TRBD2 TRBJ2-3 TRBV30 AWARFSGGADTQY
. TRBJ2-2 TRBV7-6 ASSLGGGRGPNTGELF
. TRBJ2-3 TRBV27 ASSLQVSDTQY
. TRBJ2-7 TRBV27 ASSLLGYEQY
. TRBJ2-7 TRBV7-8 ASSLVAGTGYYEQY
. TRBJ1-2 TRBV10-3 AISVGQNDIYGYT
TRBD1 TRBJ1-1 TRBV7-8 ASSPGTGYMNTEAF
TRBD1 TRBJ1-4 TRBV30 AWSSAQGLNEKLF
. TRBJ1-3 TRBV9 ASSVAVGNTIY
. TRBJ2-3 TRBV19 ASSPGPSAAGTDTQY
. TRBJ1-1 TRBV30 AWSVLREIGEAF
. TRBJ2-5 TRBV6-5 ASSNDRQETQY
TRBD1 TRBJ2-1 TRBV28 ASSGVRGLGNEQF
. TRBJ1-1 TRBV6-5 ASSAEQDVNTEAF
. TRBJ1-5 TRBV6-6 ASRFLREGPQH
. TRBJ2-1 TRBV7-2 ASSSDYSYNEQF
TRBD1 TRBJ1-1 TRBV7-9 ASSDPGQGADSEAF
TRBD2 TRBJ2-2 TRBV19 ASSTQGLAGGGTGELF
TRBD2 TRBJ2-3 TRBV4-3 ASSQGRGLAGGTDTQY
TRBD2 TRBJ2-3 TRBV4-1 ASSQVVRGTTDTQY
. TRBJ1-6 TRBV7-7 ASSLVGGGSYNSPLH
. TRBJ1-5 TRBV19 ASSLIPPGPPGQPQH
. TRBJ1-1 TRBV7-8 ASSKTGYGNTEAF
TRBD2 TRBJ2-5 TRBV7-7 ASSLGLDETQY
. TRBJ2-7 TRBV4-2 ASSQYILGPYEQY
. TRBJ2-7 TRBV11-2 ASSLGRVAYEQY
TRBD1 TRBJ2-5 TRBV6-5 ASNPTGNRETQY
. TRBJ2-7 TRBV30 AWSGTVTYEQY
TRBD1 TRBJ1-5 TRBV7-8 ASSLAGTGAFSNQPQH
. TRBJ2-7 TRBV10-2 ASSETDYEQY
. TRBJ2-3 TRBV28 AIKGPSTDTQY
. . TRBV9 ASSVGGTAYEQY
. TRBJ1-2 TRBV5-4 ASSLAQGLQYGYT
TRBD1 TRBJ1-2 TRBV27 ASSLGTGVNYGYT
. TRBJ1-5 TRBV6-1 ASSELYGAQH
. TRBJ2-2 TRBV10-3 AITADREGNGELF
TRBD1 TRBJ2-7 TRBV30 AWSLTGGAEEQY
TRBD1 TRBJ1-2 TRBV19 ASSIGWTGNNYGYT
TRBD2 TRBJ2-5 TRBV9 ASSLLLAGGPETQY
TRBD2 TRBJ2-7 TRBV29-1 SGRGGQTYEQY
. TRBJ1-2 TRBV4-2 ASSQESGINYGYT